Sequencing of this TCR beta chain was carried out in a study of shared clonotypes between healthy human individuals (dated by TCRdb to about 2020). Broadly, across the study: Three men and a couple of women, aged 18 to 49 years, made up the cohort. Per donor, three plates each were used for CD4 naive and CD4 memory, two for CD8 naive, and one for CD8 memory. To estimate repertoire size and how much clonotype sharing occurs between individuals, the study deeply sequenced the blood TCR repertoires of roughly 5 healthy adults. Different laboratories and diverse techniques were used to prepare libraries and sequence TCR repertoires, to increase sequencing depth and limit assay-specific biases. Per donor, leukapheresis produced somewhere between about 0.8 and 9.5 billion PBMCs. Results the study describes overall, beyond this receptor: Compared with non-shared clonotypes, clonotypes shared by all four sorted-subset donors had higher generation probabilities. Incomplete sequencing was indicated by rarefaction of sorted-subset datasets, despite the large sequencing depth. Pairwise subsampling indicated that sequencing depth was expected to affect the degree of clonotype sharing among donors. Sharing across a few donors was observed for about 5% of naive CD4, under 4% of naive CD8, about 2.3% of memory CD4, and about 0.4% of memory CD8 clonotypes. Estimated clonotype richness was generally larger for naive than for memory subsets. The small number of donors limited the genetic and exposure-history diversity represented. Only blood was sampled, and tissue TCR repertoires likely differ from those in blood.

The donors were healthy, HIV-negative adults who had no recently reported acute infections or vaccinations. Every donor was a Caucasian adult living in Nashville, Tennessee, USA. CD4+ T cells were enriched by magnetic negative selection, after which naive cells were positively selected on CD45RA and the negative fraction was taken as the memory subset. Blood was obtained by leukapheresis, after which PBMCs were separated by Ficoll-Histopaque density gradient centrifugation and cryopreserved in liquid nitrogen vapor phase. Analytical flow cytometry was used to check the purity and quantity of every magnetically sorted T cell population. Genomic DNA was isolated from each sorted fraction and quantified by UV absorbance on a Nanodrop 2000c. As concerns this clone: This clone's antigen is unknown. Base quality data are lacking; no much larger clone is found one base away.

Using the deep immunoSEQ assay, TCR CDR3 regions were amplified from genomic DNA by multiplex PCR. Extracted genomic DNA from each cell subset was distributed evenly across all wells of several immunoSEQ 96-well plates, and each plate was treated as a replicate. For sorted subsets, 150 to 250 ng genomic DNA, equal to tens of thousands of T cell genomes, was loaded into each replicate PCR. The purified libraries were quantified using a Qubit 3.0 fluorometer, sized with a Bioanalyzer 2100, and then quantified again using the KAPA Library Quantification kit. Every immunoSEQ 96-well plate was sequenced on a separate single-read 150-cycle Illumina NextSeq 550 flow cell. On the study's bioinformatics: The immunoSEQ output contained only junctional sequences without quality scores, so filtering could not match that applied to full-length reads. Sequences were annotated with PyIR, a Python wrapper for IgBLAST v1.9, and V/J genes and CDR3 were assigned using IMGT germline references. Reads with weak V/J assignments (E-value above 1e-6), missing CDR3, stop codons, out-of-frame junctions, or ambiguous translated residues were removed. A V3J clonotype was defined by an identical inferred V gene, J gene, and CDR3 amino acid sequence. To compute the percentage overlap between repertoires, the number of shared unique clonotypes was divided by the size of the smaller repertoire. Three approaches were used to assess repertoire richness: RTK rarefaction, the Chao1 estimator, and Recon v2.1 estimates of unobserved clonotypes. Generation probabilities for all TCRbeta clonotypes obtained by the gDNA method from a handful of donors were computed using OLGA. Not all clones reach the TCRdb copy of this immuneACCESS table, which keeps in-frame sequences only. Checked studies attribute under half of the gap to unresolved V genes and leave the rest unexplained. The V and J calls and the clone size are those of that table, but D and trimming were determined from the DNA. The sample profile shows approximately 2,300,000 clones; roughly 92% of them were found once. About 0.41% of the sample is taken by the ten largest.

Germline trimming amounts to 2 bases on V and 8 bases on J, with 6 as the count of junction bases outside the gene matches. There are 14 amino acids in the CDR3, from cysteine to phenylalanine inclusive. The entry retains the CDR3 DNA only, 42 bases that are in frame from base 1. Per the germline V gene, SGHTA is the CDR1 and FQGTGA is the CDR2. This receptor was obtained from a man aged 18 to 30 in good health. Some clones in this sample may be carry-over from other donors' samples. The sequencing sample was made of naive CD4+ T cells from PBMCs. The cell subset or site label of this sample denotes: CD45RA+ positively selected. This sequence uses TRBV7-3 and TRBJ2-1; TRBD2 matches 7 bases in the middle. Here is the DNA: TGTGCCAGCAGCTTAGAGACTAGCAGGCATGAGCAGTTCTTC. Protein translation: CASSLETSRHEQFF.